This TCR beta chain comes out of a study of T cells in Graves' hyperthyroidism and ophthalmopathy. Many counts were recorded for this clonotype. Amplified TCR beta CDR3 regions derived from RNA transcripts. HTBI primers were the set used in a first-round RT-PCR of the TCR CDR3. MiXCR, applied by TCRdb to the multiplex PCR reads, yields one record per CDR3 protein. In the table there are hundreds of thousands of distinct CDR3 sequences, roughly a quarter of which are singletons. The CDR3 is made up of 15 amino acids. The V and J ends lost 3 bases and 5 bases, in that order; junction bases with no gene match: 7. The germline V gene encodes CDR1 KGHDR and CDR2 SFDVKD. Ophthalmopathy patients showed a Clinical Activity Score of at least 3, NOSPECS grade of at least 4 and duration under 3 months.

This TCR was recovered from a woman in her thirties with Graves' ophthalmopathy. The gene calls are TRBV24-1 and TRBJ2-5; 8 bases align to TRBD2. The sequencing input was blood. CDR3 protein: CATSDPGRAEETQYF. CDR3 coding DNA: TGTGCCACCAGTGATCCCGGGAGGGCTGAGGAGACCCAGTACTTC.